The rows below give T cell receptor beta chains drawn from one sample of a study of blood T cell repertoires in COVID-19. Only in-frame clones appear in the TCRdb table, and some are missing; sequencing was by immunoSEQ multiplex PCR. The table has some 60,000 clones, roughly 80% seen once. What was sequenced was peripheral blood. These receptors came from a human donor in a cohort sampled during active COVID-19. CDR3s include the opening cysteine and the closing phenylalanine or tryptophan. Each record gives: D gene, J gene, clone size, V gene, CDR3 DNA, CDR3 protein. The D gene is left open where the match is weak. Clone size is given for some rows only: seen once, a few or many times, or a class if the clone is expanded.

D: -; J: TRBJ2-5; size: -; V: TRBV5-6; DNA: TGTGCCAGCAGCCGAAAGATTCGAGCGGGGACCCAGTACTTC; CDR3: CASSRKIRAGTQYF
D: -; J: TRBJ2-7; size: many; V: TRBV7-8; DNA: TGTGCCAGCAGCTCTAGACGGCTAGTGTCCTACGAGCAGTACTTC; CDR3: CASSSRRLVSYEQYF
D: -; J: TRBJ2-2; size: few; V: TRBV28; DNA: TGTGCCAGCAGCCTCTACGTCTCGGCCGGGGAGCTGTTTTTT; CDR3: CASSLYVSAGELFF
D: -; J: TRBJ1-4; size: -; V: TRBV6-2/TRBV6-3; DNA: TGTGCCAGCAGTTCTCACACCAACGGGGGTGAAAAACTGTTTTTT; CDR3: CASSSHTNGGEKLFF
D: -; J: TRBJ1-2; size: few; V: TRBV19; DNA: TGTGCCAGTAGTATAGTGGCAGGGAAGGCCTACACCTTC; CDR3: CASSIVAGKAYTF
D: TRBD2; J: TRBJ2-3; size: once; V: TRBV7-2; DNA: TGTGCCAGCAGCTCAACTAGCGGGGGGCCCGGCACAGATACGCAGTATTTT; CDR3: CASSSTSGGPGTDTQYF
D: TRBD1; J: TRBJ2-3; size: -; V: TRBV11-2; DNA: TGTGCCAGCAGCTTAGTGGGAGGGACAGGGGCACCAGATACGCAGTATTTT; CDR3: CASSLVGGTGAPDTQYF
D: -; J: TRBJ1-6; size: -; V: TRBV29-1; DNA: TGCAGCGTTGGGCACAATAATTCACCCCTCCACTTT; CDR3: CSVGHNNSPLHF
D: TRBD2; J: TRBJ2-5; size: -; V: TRBV7-8; DNA: TGTGCCAGCAGCCCCGGGGGGACGGAGACCCAGTACTTC; CDR3: CASSPGGTETQYF
D: -; J: TRBJ1-3; size: few; V: TRBV28; DNA: TGTGCCAGCAGCACGACTCCCCAGGGGAGAGGGGGAAACACCATATATTTT; CDR3: CASSTTPQGRGGNTIYF
D: TRBD1; J: TRBJ1-3; size: -; V: TRBV7-9; DNA: TGTGCCAGCAGTTTCGGGACAGTCTCTGGAAACACCATATATTTT; CDR3: CASSFGTVSGNTIYF
D: TRBD2; J: TRBJ2-3; size: -; V: TRBV4-2; DNA: TGTGCCAGCAGCCAAGAGTCAGCGGGGAGCACAGATACGCAGTATTTT; CDR3: CASSQESAGSTDTQYF
D: -; J: TRBJ2-3; size: -; V: TRBV7-8; DNA: TGTGCCAGCAGCTTAGCGGGGGGAGATACGCAGTATTTT; CDR3: CASSLAGGDTQYF
D: -; J: TRBJ1-2; size: -; V: TRBV6-1; DNA: TGTGCCAGCAGTGATACAGGGCACTATTTCTACACCTTC; CDR3: CASSDTGHYFYTF
D: -; J: TRBJ2-5; size: -; V: TRBV7-8; DNA: TGTGCCAGCGGGGTCCGGGACTTGACGATGGCCCAGTACTTC; CDR3: CASGVRDLTMAQYF
D: -; J: TRBJ2-5; size: -; V: TRBV27; DNA: TGTGCCACCAAGCGGCCCGAGGAGACCCAGTACTTC; CDR3: CATKRPEETQYF
D: -; J: TRBJ2-3; size: few; V: TRBV10-2; DNA: TGCGCCAGCACCGACTCAAGCCCTACAGATACGCAGTATTTT; CDR3: CASTDSSPTDTQYF
D: -; J: TRBJ1-1; size: -; V: TRBV27; DNA: TGTGCCAGCAGTGTATACGGCACAGGCACTGAAGCTTTCTTT; CDR3: CASSVYGTGTEAFF
D: TRBD1; J: TRBJ2-3; size: -; V: TRBV2; DNA: TGTGCCAGCAAGGCACAGGGGGGCACAGATACGCAGTATTTT; CDR3: CASKAQGGTDTQYF
D: TRBD1; J: TRBJ2-3; size: -; V: TRBV2; DNA: TGTGCCAGCAACTTCCAGGGGGCAGATACGCAGTATTTT; CDR3: CASNFQGADTQYF
D: TRBD2; J: TRBJ2-1; size: -; V: TRBV7-2; DNA: TGTGCCAGCAGCTCTCGGGGGGACTCCTACAATGAGCAGTTCTTC; CDR3: CASSSRGDSYNEQFF
D: -; J: TRBJ2-3; size: -; V: TRBV5-1; DNA: TGCGCCAGCAGCTTGCCGGTACCCGGGGCAGATACGCAGTATTTT; CDR3: CASSLPVPGADTQYF
D: -; J: TRBJ2-5; size: -; V: TRBV7-2; DNA: TGTGCCAGCAGCGTGGGGGGACCAGAGACCCAGTACTTC; CDR3: CASSVGGPETQYF
D: -; J: TRBJ1-2; size: few; V: TRBV2; DNA: TGTGCCAGCATGGCAGGCCAAAACTATGGCTACACCTTC; CDR3: CASMAGQNYGYTF
D: TRBD2; J: TRBJ2-3; size: -; V: TRBV5-5; DNA: TGTGCCAGCAGCTTAACCGCTGGCGGGGGGGCCAGGACAGATACGCAGTATTTT; CDR3: CASSLTAGGGARTDTQYF
D: -; J: TRBJ2-7; size: -; V: TRBV5-1; DNA: TGCGCCAGCAGCGGAACAGGGACCATGGCTTCCTACGAGCAGTACTTC; CDR3: CASSGTGTMASYEQYF
D: TRBD2; J: TRBJ2-7; size: -; V: TRBV9; DNA: TGTGCCAGCAGCGGCAGCGGGAGCCTATACGAGCAGTACTTC; CDR3: CASSGSGSLYEQYF
D: -; J: TRBJ2-6; size: -; V: TRBV10-3; DNA: TGTGCCATCAGGACTTCAACAGGGAAACTCTCTGGGGCCAACGTCCTGACTTTC; CDR3: CAIRTSTGKLSGANVLTF
D: -; J: TRBJ2-7; size: -; V: TRBV6-5; DNA: TGTGCCAGCAGCCCCCTCCCCTCCTACGAGCAGTACTTC; CDR3: CASSPLPSYEQYF
D: -; J: TRBJ1-5; size: -; V: TRBV6-2/TRBV6-3; DNA: TGTGCCAGCAGTTACTCTGAGGGGGTGGGTAATCAGCCCCAGCATTTT; CDR3: CASSYSEGVGNQPQHF
D: -; J: TRBJ2-7; size: -; V: TRBV3-1/TRBV3-2; DNA: TGTGCCAGCGGGCCTGACTACGAGCAGTACTTC; CDR3: CASGPDYEQYF
D: -; J: TRBJ1-6; size: -; V: TRBV5-1; DNA: TGCGCCAGCAGCTTGACAGGCGGTGATTCACCCCTCCACTTT; CDR3: CASSLTGGDSPLHF
D: -; J: TRBJ2-5; size: -; V: TRBV4-1; DNA: TGCGCCAGCAGCCAAGATCCAGGAAGGGAGACCCAGTACTTC; CDR3: CASSQDPGRETQYF
D: -; J: TRBJ1-3; size: -; V: TRBV9; DNA: TGTGCCAGCAGCGTAGAGAGCTCTGGAAACACCATATATTTT; CDR3: CASSVESSGNTIYF
D: TRBD2; J: TRBJ2-1; size: once; V: TRBV20-1; DNA: TGCAGTGCTAGTAAGCGGGGGCAGGACAATGAGCAGTTCTTC; CDR3: CSASKRGQDNEQFF
D: -; J: TRBJ1-4; size: -; V: TRBV6-6; DNA: TGTGCCAGCAGTTACGTCGAGGTCCTCAATGAAAAACTGTTTTTT; CDR3: CASSYVEVLNEKLFF
D: -; J: TRBJ2-2; size: -; V: TRBV11-2; DNA: TGTGCCAGCAGCAAACAGGGCACCGGGGAGCTGTTTTTT; CDR3: CASSKQGTGELFF
D: TRBD1; J: TRBJ1-5; size: -; V: TRBV5-1; DNA: TGCGCCAGCAGCTTCGGGACAGGGGAACAGCCCCAGCATTTT; CDR3: CASSFGTGEQPQHF
D: -; J: TRBJ2-3; size: -; V: TRBV2; DNA: TGTGCCAGCAGCTGGAGCGGCGCCCGAACAGATACGCAGTATTTT; CDR3: CASSWSGARTDTQYF
D: -; J: TRBJ2-2; size: -; V: TRBV5-1; DNA: TGCGCCAGCAGCCCGACGGGTAGCGGCCCCGGGGAGCTGTTTTTT; CDR3: CASSPTGSGPGELFF
D: TRBD1; J: TRBJ2-2; size: -; V: TRBV14; DNA: TGTGCCAGCAGCAACCGGGACAGAACATTAAAGGCGAACACCGGGGAGCTGTTTTTT; CDR3: CASSNRDRTLKANTGELFF
D: TRBD2; J: TRBJ2-7; size: -; V: TRBV2; DNA: TGTGCCAGCATAGGGACTAGCGGGGGGGCGAGAAACGAGCAGTACTTC; CDR3: CASIGTSGGARNEQYF
D: TRBD1; J: TRBJ1-3; size: -; V: TRBV4-2; DNA: TGTGCCAGCAGCCAAGCGGGGACAGGGGCTGGAAACACCATATATTTT; CDR3: CASSQAGTGAGNTIYF
D: -; J: TRBJ1-1; size: -; V: TRBV6-6; DNA: TGTGCCAGCAGTTACTCGAACTTCGAAGCTTTCTTT; CDR3: CASSYSNFEAFF
D: TRBD1; J: TRBJ1-6; size: -; V: TRBV19; DNA: TGTGCCAGTAGGGAGGGGGCCCGCTCCTATAATTCACCCCTCCACTTT; CDR3: CASREGARSYNSPLHF
D: -; J: TRBJ1-1; size: -; V: TRBV3-1/TRBV3-2; DNA: TGTGCCAGCAGCCAAGAGCCAGGGAGGGTTCTGGGGACTGAAGCTTTCTTT; CDR3: CASSQEPGRVLGTEAFF
D: TRBD1; J: TRBJ2-3; size: -; V: TRBV30; DNA: TGTGCCTGGACCCCGGGACAGAGCACAGATACGCAGTATTTT; CDR3: CAWTPGQSTDTQYF
D: TRBD1; J: TRBJ1-1; size: -; V: TRBV5-4; DNA: TGTGCCAGCAGCTTGGACAGGGGGCGGACTGAAGCTTTCTTT; CDR3: CASSLDRGRTEAFF
D: -; J: TRBJ1-2; size: -; V: TRBV6-5; DNA: TGTGCCAGCAGGGACAGCGGGACGTCTGGCTACACCTTC; CDR3: CASRDSGTSGYTF
D: TRBD2; J: TRBJ2-1; size: -; V: TRBV2; DNA: TGTGCCAGCAGTGAAGGGCGACGGGGGGGCTTCGACAATGAGCAGTTCTTC; CDR3: CASSEGRRGGFDNEQFF